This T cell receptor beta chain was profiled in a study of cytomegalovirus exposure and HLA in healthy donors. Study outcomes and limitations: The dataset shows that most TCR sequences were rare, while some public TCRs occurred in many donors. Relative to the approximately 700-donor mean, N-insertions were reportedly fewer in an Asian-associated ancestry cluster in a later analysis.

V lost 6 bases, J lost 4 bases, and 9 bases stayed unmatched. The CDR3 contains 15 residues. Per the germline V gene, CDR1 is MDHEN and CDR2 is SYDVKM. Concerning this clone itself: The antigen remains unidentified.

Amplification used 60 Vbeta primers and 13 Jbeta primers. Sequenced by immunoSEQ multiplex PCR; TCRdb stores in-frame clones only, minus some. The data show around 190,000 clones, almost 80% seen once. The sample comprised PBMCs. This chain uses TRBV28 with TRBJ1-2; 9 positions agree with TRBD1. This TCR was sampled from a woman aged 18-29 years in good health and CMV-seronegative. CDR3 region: CASRPPGQGGYGYTF. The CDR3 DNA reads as TGTGCCAGCAGGCCCCCGGGACAGGGAGGCTATGGCTACACCTTC.